The 17 T cell receptor beta chains given below trace back to one sample, sequenced in a study of T cell repertoires in cytomegalovirus infection. TCRdb recomputed calls from the reads with MiXCR, one row per CDR3 protein. The sample holds about 180,000 distinct CDR3 sequences, approximately 17% seen once. Sequencing was carried out using CD8+ T cells from PBMCs. These receptors were obtained from a human donor in good health (CMV status not recorded). Some clones in this sample may be carry-over from other donors' samples.

This clonotype was seen repeatedly, ten times or more. The chain has TRBV7-2 and TRBJ2-7; 9 positions agree with TRBD1. V trimming: 2 bases; J trimming: 4 bases; junction bases outside the gene matches: 6. The CDR3 consists of 15 residues. Germline V gives CDR1 SGHTA, CDR2 FQGNSA. Here the CDR3 DNA reads TGTGCCAGCAGCTTATCCGGGACAGGGTTTTACGAGCAGTACTTC. This sequence encodes CASSLSGTGFYEQYF.

The chain has TRBV5-6 and TRBJ2-7, with 14 bases aligning to TRBD2. From germline, CDR1 is SGHDT and CDR2 YYEEEE. V shed 4 bases, J shed 4 bases, and the junction held 4 bases outside the gene matches. The CDR3 sequence is 15 residues long. CDR3 residues: CASSETSGGAYEQYF. The CDR3 bases are TGTGCCAGCAGCGAGACTAGCGGGGGGGCTTACGAGCAGTACTTC.

This clonotype was counted many times. The chain couples TRBV7-2 to TRBJ2-1; no firm D call. The CDR3 sequence is 15 residues long. The V end lost 5 bases, the J end lost 7 bases, and 18 bases lay between the germline ends. The germline V gene has CDR1 SGHTA and CDR2 FQGNSA. The CDR3 spells CASSPIVEFLNEQFF. The CDR3 DNA reads TGTGCCAGCAGCCCCATTGTCGAGTTTCTAAATGAGCAGTTCTTC. Based on the CDR3 plus reference TRBV7-2 and TRBJ2-1, the full variable domain is GAGVSQSPSNKVTEKGKDVELRCDPISGHTALYWYRQSLGQGLEFLIYFQGNSAPDKSGLPSDRFSAERTGGSVSTLTIQRTQQEDSAVYLCASSPIVEFLNEQFFGPGTRLTVL.

This chain joins TRBV7-9 and TRBJ1-2; D gene unclear. V gave up 5 bases and J gave up 3 bases, with 19 bases separating them. CDR3 size: 16 residues. CDR1 and CDR2 from the germline V gene are SEHNR and FQNEAQ (reference sequence). This CDR3 is CASSKPTEERYYGYTF. The CDR3 DNA sequence: TGTGCCAGCAGCAAACCGACCGAGGAACGCTACTATGGCTACACCTTC. The variable domain in full, completed from reference TRBV7-9 and TRBJ1-2, reads DTGVSQNPRHKITKRGQNVTFRCDPISEHNRLYWYRQTLGQGPEFLTYFQNEAQLEKSRLLSDRFSAERPKGSFSTLEIQRTEQGDSAMYLCASSKPTEERYYGYTFGSGTRLTVV.

This rearrangement joins TRBV12-3 or TRBV12-4 to TRBJ2-4, with D tentatively TRBD2 (6 bases). This CDR3 comprises 16 residues. V was clipped by 5 bases and J by 3 bases, with 17 bases between them. The CDR3 nucleotides are TGTGCCAGCAGTCCCCCCGGGGGTCCGGGCAAAAACATTCAGTACTTC. As protein: CASSPPGGPGKNIQYF.

The chain has TRBV12-5 and TRBJ2-7, with 8 bases aligning to TRBD1. With 4 bases clipped from V and 3 bases from J, the junction kept 8 bases outside the gene matches. The CDR3 spans 15 residues. Germline loops: CDR1 LGHNT, CDR2 FRNRAP. The CDR3 DNA is TGTGCTAGTGGTTCGGACAGGGAAAAAGGCTACGAGCAGTACTTC. It codes for CASGSDREKGYEQYF.

This clonotype turned up a few times. The chain carries TRBV7-9 and TRBJ1-1; the D gene is possibly TRBD1 (6 bases). Between the trimmed V and J ends, which lost 2 bases and 3 bases, there was a span of 16 bases. CDR3 length: 16 residues. The germline V gene encodes CDR1 SEHNR and CDR2 FQNEAQ (reference sequence). CDR3 in DNA: TGTGCCAGCAGCTTACCGACTCAGGGGAGGGACACTGAAGCTTTCTTT. It is translated as CASSLPTQGRDTEAFF.

The chain is built from TRBV2 and TRBJ2-1, with 7 bases lining up with TRBD2. J lost 7 bases, V lost 9 bases, and 15 bases had no gene match. Per the germline V gene, CDR1 is SNHLY and CDR2 is FYNNEI. The CDR3 is 15 amino acids. This CDR3 reads CASHAGTTRTNEQFF. The DNA for the CDR3 is TGTGCCAGTCACGCCGGGACTACCAGAACTAATGAGCAGTTCTTC.

The chain links TRBV5-5 to TRBJ1-5; D not resolved. This CDR3 is 14 amino acids long. Germline V gives CDR1 SGHKS, CDR2 YYEKEE (reference sequence). Deletions cut 2 bases from V and 7 bases from J, with 13 bases between. Written as DNA, the CDR3 is TGTGCCAGCAGCTTATGGCGCGGAGGGCAGCCCCAGCATTTT. Its translation: CASSLWRGGQPQHF.

This clonotype was seen a few times. The genes are TRBV27 and TRBJ2-7; D is unclear. CDR1 MNHEY and CDR2 SMNVEV come from the germline V gene (reference sequence). There are 11 residues in the CDR3. The V and J ends lost 4 bases and 7 bases respectively, with 8 bases between them. The DNA for the CDR3 is TGTGCCAGCAGTTCCCCCGGGGAGCAGTACTTC. Translation: CASSSPGEQYF.

The chain links TRBV28 to TRBJ1-2; D is undetermined. The ends were cut back, 2 bases at V and 6 bases at J, with 13 bases in the middle. The CDR3 totals 14 residues. CDR1 and CDR2 (germline): MDHEN, SYDVKM. The CDR3: CASSLIGKSNGYTF. The CDR3, as DNA: TGTGCCAGCAGTTTAATAGGCAAATCAAATGGCTACACCTTC.

This chain connects TRBV7-6 to TRBJ2-2; 8 bases are shared with TRBD2. Germline trimming cut 7 bases from V and 7 bases from J; bases unmatched to any gene: 14. Looked up from germline, CDR1 is SGHVS and CDR2 is FNYEAQ. This CDR3 spans 16 amino acids. This CDR3 is CASTPKIGGANGELFF. The CDR3 coding sequence is TGTGCCAGCACACCAAAGATCGGGGGGGCCAACGGGGAGCTGTTTTTT.

This chain connects TRBV14 to TRBJ2-7, with D perhaps assigned TRBD1 or TRBD2 (5 bases each). The germline gives CDR1 SGHDN, CDR2 FVKESK. Trimming shortened V by 3 bases and J by 3 bases, and 9 bases separated the two germline ends. This CDR3 contains 13 residues. CDR3 bases: TGTGCCAGCAGCCACGGGACCGACTACGAGCAGTACTTC. This translates into CASSHGTDYEQYF. The whole variable domain, remainder taken from reference TRBV14 and TRBJ2-7, is EAGVTQFPSHSVIEKGQTVTLRCDPISGHDNLYWYRRVMGKEIKFLLHFVKESKQDESGMPNNRFLAERTGGTYSTLKVQPAELEDSGVYFCASSHGTDYEQYFGPGTRLTVT.

The V gene is TRBV2, the J gene TRBJ2-7; D may be TRBD2 (7 bases). Germline V CDR1 and CDR2: SNHLY, FYNNEI. There are 12 residues in the CDR3. V lost 11 bases and J 4 bases, leaving 15 bases between the germline ends. The CDR3 DNA is TGTGCCCGCCGGGGAGGGGGTTACGAGCAGTACTTC. The encoded protein is CARRGGGYEQYF.

This chain links TRBV6-2 or TRBV6-3 with TRBJ2-7; D unclear. Per germline, CDR1 MNHEY and CDR2 SVGEGT. The CDR3 consists of 12 residues. Trimming removed 1 base at V and 2 bases at J, with 3 bases between. The DNA of the CDR3 is TGTGCCAGCAGTTACTGGACCTACGAGCAGTACTTC. Amino acid sequence: CASSYWTYEQYF.

The chain joins TRBV7-9 to TRBJ2-5, with TRBD2 matching 12 bases. CDR1 and CDR2 from the germline V gene are SEHNR and FQNEAQ (reference sequence). The CDR3 totals 19 residues. The trim removed 1 base at V and 3 bases at J, leaving 12 bases unmatched. CDR3 DNA sequence: TGTGCCAGCAGCTTAGGCTGGGCTAGCGGGGGGGCAGTGGAAGAGACCCAGTACTTC. Translating it yields CASSLGWASGGAVEETQYF. The whole variable domain, remainder taken from reference TRBV7-9 and TRBJ2-5, is DTGVSQNPRHKITKRGQNVTFRCDPISEHNRLYWYRQTLGQGPEFLTYFQNEAQLEKSRLLSDRFSAERPKGSFSTLEIQRTEQGDSAMYLCASSLGWASGGAVEETQYFGPGTRLLVL.

The rearrangement joins TRBV28 to TRBJ1-6, with D hard to call. The CDR3 sequence is 15 residues long. CDR1 is MDHEN, CDR2 SYDVKM, per germline. Trimming took off 7 bases at V and 2 bases at J, with 12 bases between the two ends. The CDR3 bases are TGTGCCAGCAAGGTTGAGGGCCCCTATAATTCACCCCTCCACTTT. This gives the protein CASKVEGPYNSPLHF.